This TCR beta chain emerged from a study of post-analysis software for immune sequencing data. TCR beta libraries were prepared from cDNA with unique molecular identifiers. cDNA molecules numbering approximately 500,000 came from around 0.96 to 9.9 million T cells. TCRdb fed the PCR reads into MiXCR, producing one record per CDR3 protein. The sample holds about 770,000 distinct CDR3 sequences; about half are singletons and the top ten take approximately 4.4%. A few counts support this clonotype. Antigen: not known. The CDR3 is made up of 15 amino acids. Germline CDR1 is MNHEY and CDR2 is SVGAGI. Trimming took off 0 bases at V and 0 bases at J, with 8 bases between the two ends. Study observations and caveats: With TRBV5-6, TRBV5-1 and TRBV20-1 included, 4 or 5 TRBV segments were more frequent in patients than in controls.

The sequence came from a girl aged 10 to 17 with multiple sclerosis. The chain combines TRBV6-5 with TRBJ2-5; D uncertain. Sequenced material: blood. CDR3 bases: TGTGCCAGCAGTTACTCTCCACAAGACCAAGAGACCCAGTACTTC. Translating it yields CASSYSPQDQETQYF.